Presented here are 7 T cell receptor beta chains from one specimen sequenced in a study of blood T cell repertoires in COVID-19. This table comes from immunoSEQ multiplex PCR, and its TCRdb copy is limited to in-frame clones, with some not included. The sample carries just over 300,000 clones, about nine tenths recorded once. Sequenced input: PBMCs or T cells enriched from blood (not recorded which). These receptors came from a woman between 40 and 50 years old who had recovered from COVID-19.

The J gene is TRBJ2-7, the V gene TRBV18, with D unclear. This CDR3 region has 16 residues. Per germline, CDR1 KGHSH and CDR2 LQKENI. Deletions cut 3 bases from V and 2 bases from J, with 17 bases between. The CDR3 DNA sequence: TGTGCCAGCTCACCCCAGACTGCGGCCTACACCTACGAGCAGTACTTC. Amino acid sequence: CASSPQTAAYTYEQYF.

This chain uses TRBV3-1 (or the pseudogene TRBV3-2) with TRBJ2-1; 14 bases align to TRBD2. Trimming at V came to 2 bases and at J to 1 base, leaving 13 bases not matched to a gene. This CDR3 contains 21 residues. Germline loops: CDR1 LGHDT, CDR2 YNNKEL (reference sequence). The CDR3 DNA reads TGTGCCAGCAGCCAAAAGGTCGGACTAGCGGGGGGTGTAAGGTCCTACAATGAGCAGTTCTTC. Encoded protein: CASSQKVGLAGGVRSYNEQFF.

CDR3 sequence: CATRRGWDGSTDTQYF. The CDR3 DNA sequence: TGTGCCACGCGCAGGGGGTGGGACGGGAGCACAGATACGCAGTATTTT. The gene calls are TRBV19 and TRBJ2-3, with 7 bases lining up with TRBD1. Germline V lookup: CDR1 LNHDA, CDR2 SQIVND (reference sequence). The trim removed 10 bases at V and 0 bases at J, leaving 13 bases unmatched. CDR3 length equals 16 residues.

This clone appeared a single time. The rearrangement uses TRBV28 and TRBJ1-2, with unresolved D. Looked up from germline, CDR1 is MDHEN and CDR2 is SYDVKM. Trimming took off 6 bases at V and 11 bases at J, with 25 bases between the two ends. The CDR3 runs 15 residues. CDR3 region: CASSPPDGTPFGYTF. CDR3 bases: TGTGCCAGCAGCCCACCCGACGGTACCCCGTTCGGGTACACCTTC.

The J gene is TRBJ1-4, the V gene TRBV7-9; 9 bases match TRBD1. Germline CDR1 SEHNR, CDR2 FQNEAQ (reference sequence). J lost 7 bases, V lost 4 bases, and 4 bases had no gene match. The CDR3 is made up of 14 amino acids. The CDR3 sequence is CASSWGQGREKLFF. DNA for the CDR3: TGTGCCAGCAGCTGGGGACAGGGCCGTGAAAAACTGTTTTTT.

This chain connects TRBV27 to TRBJ1-6; possible D gene TRBD1, 5 bases. From germline, CDR1 is MNHEY and CDR2 SMNVEV (reference sequence). V was pared by 4 bases and J by 7 bases, with 11 bases between. The CDR3 has 14 amino acids. CDR3 sequence: CASSSPGRNSPLHF. The CDR3 DNA sequence: TGTGCCAGCAGTTCCCCAGGGCGAAATTCACCCCTCCACTTT.

The chain couples TRBV2 to TRBJ1-1; TRBD1 matches 8 bases. The CDR3 is made up of 14 amino acids. The germline V gene encodes CDR1 SNHLY and CDR2 FYNNEI. Trimming at V came to 4 bases and at J to 7 bases, leaving 8 bases not matched to a gene. CDR3 sequence (DNA): TGTGCCAGCAGTGGGGGACAGGAACCTTTTGAAGCTTTCTTT. Translated: CASSGGQEPFEAFF.